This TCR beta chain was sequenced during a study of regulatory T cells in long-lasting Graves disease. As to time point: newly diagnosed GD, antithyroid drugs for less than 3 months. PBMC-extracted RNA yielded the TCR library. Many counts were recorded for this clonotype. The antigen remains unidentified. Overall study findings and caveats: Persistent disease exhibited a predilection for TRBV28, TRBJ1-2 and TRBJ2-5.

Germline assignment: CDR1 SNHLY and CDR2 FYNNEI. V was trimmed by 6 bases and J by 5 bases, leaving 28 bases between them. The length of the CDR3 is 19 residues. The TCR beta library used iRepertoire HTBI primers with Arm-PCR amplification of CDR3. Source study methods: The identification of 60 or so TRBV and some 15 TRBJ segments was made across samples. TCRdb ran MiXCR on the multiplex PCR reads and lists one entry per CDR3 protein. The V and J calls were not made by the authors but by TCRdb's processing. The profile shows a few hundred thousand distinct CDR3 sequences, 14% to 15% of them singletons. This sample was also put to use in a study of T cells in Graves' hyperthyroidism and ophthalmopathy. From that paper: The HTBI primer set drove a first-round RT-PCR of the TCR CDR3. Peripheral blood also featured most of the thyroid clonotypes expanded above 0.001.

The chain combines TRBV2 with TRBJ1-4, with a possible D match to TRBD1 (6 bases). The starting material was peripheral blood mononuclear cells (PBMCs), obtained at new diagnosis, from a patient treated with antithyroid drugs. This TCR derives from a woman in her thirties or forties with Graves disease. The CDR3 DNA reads TGTGCCAGCAGCGGAACTCAGGACCTCCTAAAGGGGGACAATGAAAAACTGTTTTTT. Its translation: CASSGTQDLLKGDNEKLFF.